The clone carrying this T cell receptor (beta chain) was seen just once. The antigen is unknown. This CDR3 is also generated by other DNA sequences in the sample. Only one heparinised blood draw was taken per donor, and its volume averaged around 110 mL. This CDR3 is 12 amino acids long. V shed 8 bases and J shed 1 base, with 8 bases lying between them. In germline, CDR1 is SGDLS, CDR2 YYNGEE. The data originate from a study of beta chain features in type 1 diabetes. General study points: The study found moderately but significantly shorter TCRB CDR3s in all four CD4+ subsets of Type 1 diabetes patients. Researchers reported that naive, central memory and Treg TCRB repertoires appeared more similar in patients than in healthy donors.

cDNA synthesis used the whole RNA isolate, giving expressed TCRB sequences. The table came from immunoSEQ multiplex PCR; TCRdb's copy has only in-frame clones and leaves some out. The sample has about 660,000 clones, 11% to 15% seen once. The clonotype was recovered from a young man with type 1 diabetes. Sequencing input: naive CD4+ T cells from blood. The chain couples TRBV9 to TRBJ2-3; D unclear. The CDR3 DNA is TGTGCCAGTTCCCCTGGCACAGATACGCAGTATTTT. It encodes CASSPGTDTQYF.